The 21 T cell receptor beta chains given below trace back to one sample, sequenced in a study of blood T cell repertoires in COVID-19. TCRdb's table, derived via immunoSEQ multiplex PCR, lists solely in-frame clones and lacks some. The table lists hundreds of thousands of clones, 90% of them singletons. Source material: peripheral blood. The receptors derive from a woman aged 18-30 years with acute or convalescent COVID-19.

The J gene is TRBJ1-1, the V gene TRBV7-9; possible D gene TRBD1, 5 bases. Trimming shortened V by 5 bases and J by 7 bases, and 17 bases separated the two germline ends. The CDR3 consists of 14 residues. The V gene's germline CDR1 is SEHNR and CDR2 FQNEAQ (reference sequence). The DNA of the CDR3 is TGTGCCAGCAGCCCGACTGCAGGGTATGGTGAAGCTTTCTTT. Protein: CASSPTAGYGEAFF.

The chain couples TRBV9 to TRBJ2-2, with D possibly matching TRBD1 (6 bases). Trimming stripped 4 bases from V and 6 bases from J, with 16 bases between. The CDR3 length is 15 residues. Per germline, CDR1 SGDLS and CDR2 YYNGEE. The CDR3 sequence: CASSSRQDYAGELFF. DNA of the CDR3: TGTGCCAGCAGCAGCCGACAGGATTACGCCGGGGAGCTGTTTTTT.

This rearrangement joins TRBV5-7 to TRBJ2-5, with 7 bases fitting TRBD2. TRBV5-7 belongs to the ORF category, with a function that is uncertain. J was trimmed by 2 bases and V by 2 bases; bases with no gene match: 3. The CDR3 loop spans 14 amino acids. DNA of the CDR3: TGTGCCAGCAGCTTCTGCGGGAGACAAGAGACCCAGTACTTC. Its translation is CASSFCGRQETQYF.

The chain is built from TRBV5-4 and TRBJ1-2; the match to TRBD1 covers 9 bases. The trim removed 4 bases at V and 4 bases at J, leaving 8 bases unmatched. This CDR3 is 15 amino acids long. Germline CDR1 is SGHNT and CDR2 is YYREEE (reference sequence). CDR3 residues: CASSTDRGAAYGYTF. DNA of the CDR3: TGTGCCAGCAGCACGGACAGGGGAGCTGCCTATGGCTACACCTTC.

CDR3 amino acids: CASSVGGVEKLFF. The CDR3 region has the DNA TGTGCCAGCAGCGTAGGGGGGGTTGAAAAACTGTTTTTT. This chain joins TRBV9 and TRBJ1-4, with D perhaps matching TRBD1 (5 bases). The CDR3 loop spans 13 amino acids. Germline V CDR1 and CDR2: SGDLS, YYNGEE. The V gene lost 0 bases and the J gene lost 7 bases, with 7 bases spanning the gap.

This sequence joins TRBV27 and TRBJ1-5; D is undetermined. The CDR3 consists of 14 residues. V was shortened by 2 bases and J by 6 bases, with 11 bases between the two germline ends. Germline lookup yields CDR1 MNHEY and CDR2 SMNVEV (reference sequence). The CDR3 nucleotides are TGTGCCAGCAGTTTAGGGCTCGAAGGTCAGCCCCAGCATTTT. It yields the protein CASSLGLEGQPQHF.

The chain couples TRBV30 to TRBJ1-4, with 9 bases aligning to TRBD1. Germline CDR1 is GTSNPN and CDR2 is SVGIG (reference sequence). The length of the CDR3 is 17 residues. The V segment lost 2 bases and the J segment 8 bases; nucleotides outside the gene matches: 15. The CDR3 region is CAWSSPGQGIEREKLFF. The CDR3 DNA follows: TGTGCCTGGAGTTCCCCGGGACAGGGTATCGAAAGGGAAAAACTGTTTTTT.

The chain recombines TRBV4-2 with TRBJ1-2; 8 bases match TRBD1. The trim removed 0 bases at V and 8 bases at J, leaving 5 bases unmatched. The CDR3 extends over 14 amino acids. In germline, CDR1 is LGHNA, CDR2 YNFKEQ. The CDR3 bases are TGTGCCAGCAGCCAAGAGCAGGGGGCATGGGGCTACACCTTC. It encodes CASSQEQGAWGYTF.

The chain employs TRBV5-8 and TRBJ1-3, with D perhaps matching TRBD1 (6 bases). CDR1 SGHTS and CDR2 YDEGEE come from the germline V gene. Trimming shortened V by 4 bases and J by 0 bases, and 20 bases separated the two germline ends. This CDR3 region has 18 residues. The CDR3 DNA reads as TGTGCCAGCAGCAAGGGGGTTACCTTGAGTAGCTCTGGAAACACCATATATTTT. Encoded protein: CASSKGVTLSSSGNTIYF.

This clone has only one observation. The rearrangement uses TRBV28 and TRBJ1-2, with 10 bases lining up with TRBD1. CDR1 and CDR2 (germline): MDHEN, SYDVKM. The J segment lost 3 bases and the V segment lost 6 bases, leaving 7 bases of the junction unmatched. The CDR3 sequence is 15 residues long. CDR3 protein: CASSYDRGPYYGYTF. CDR3 nucleotides: TGTGCCAGCAGCTACGACAGGGGGCCCTACTATGGCTACACCTTC.

V gene TRBV4-3 combines with J gene TRBJ2-3, with 7 positions matching TRBD2. The V segment lost 5 bases and the J segment 3 bases; nucleotides outside the gene matches: 8. Germline V gives CDR1 LGHNA, CDR2 YSLEER. The CDR3 covers 15 residues. The CDR3 coding sequence is TGCGCCAGCAGCTCAAGGGGACTATATACAGATACGCAGTATTTT. Amino acids: CASSSRGLYTDTQYF.

The rearrangement links TRBV7-3 to TRBJ2-2; possibly TRBD1 for D (5 bases). The CDR3 is 13 residues long. The V end was cut by 3 bases, the J end by 6 bases, with 8 bases between. CDR1 is SGHTA, CDR2 FQGTGA, per germline. In DNA, the CDR3 is TGTGCCAGCAGCTTCGAAGGGGCCGGGGAGCTGTTTTTT. This codes for CASSFEGAGELFF.

The chain carries TRBV12-5 and TRBJ1-5, with D perhaps TRBD1 (5 bases). Deletions cut 3 bases from V and 3 bases from J, with 12 bases between. The CDR3 consists of 15 residues. Germline CDR1 is LGHNT and CDR2 is FRNRAP. The CDR3 nucleotides are TGTGCTAGTGGTTTACAGGCCAAGGCCAATCAGCCCCAGCATTTT. Translation gives CASGLQAKANQPQHF.

DNA for the CDR3: TGTGCCAGCAGCTTATTCCTTTCGAGAGCTGAAGCTTTCTTT. It encodes CASSLFLSRAEAFF. The V gene is TRBV11-2, the J gene TRBJ1-1; D gene uncertain. V lost 2 bases and J lost 6, with 13 bases in between. In germline, CDR1 is SGHAT, CDR2 FQNNGV. The CDR3 is made up of 14 amino acids.

Turning to this clone: One end of the junction is discordant with germline, which a read error may explain. The chain uses TRBV6-5 and TRBJ1-2; D possibly corresponds to TRBD1 (5 bases). The germline V gene has CDR1 MNHEY and CDR2 SVGAGI. The CDR3 length is 13 residues. This CDR3 reads CASTYVGHYGYTF. CDR3 bases: TGTGCCAGCACTTACGTGGGGCACTATGGCTACACCTTC.

A single count supports this clone. This chain uses TRBV25-1 with TRBJ2-3; 9 bases match TRBD1. CDR1 and CDR2 from the germline V gene are MGHDK and SYGVNS. The V gene end was trimmed by 6 bases and the J gene end by 0 bases; junction bases not matched to a gene: 13. The CDR3 loop spans 18 amino acids. CDR3: CASSRLGTGPSSTDTQYF. CDR3 nucleotides: TGTGCCAGCAGCCGCCTCGGGACAGGGCCTTCTAGCACAGATACGCAGTATTTT.

The chain carries TRBV19 and TRBJ1-4, with a tentative D call TRBD1 (5 bases). The V gene's germline CDR1 is LNHDA and CDR2 SQIVND (reference sequence). The CDR3 loop spans 14 amino acids. The germline V and J ends were trimmed by 7 bases and 12 bases, with 21 bases remaining between them. The CDR3 coding sequence is TGTGCCAGTATTGGGGGGACCGGGAGTGGGGAACTGTTTTTT. Protein product: CASIGGTGSGELFF.

V and J are TRBV12-5 and TRBJ1-5; D ambiguous. CDR1 and CDR2 from the germline V gene are LGHNT and FRNRAP. Trimming shortened V by 4 bases and J by 7 bases, and 5 bases separated the two germline ends. This CDR3 region has 11 residues. The CDR3, as DNA: TGTGCTAGTGGTTACGGGCAGCCCCAGCATTTT. Protein sequence: CASGYGQPQHF.

J is TRBJ1-1 and V is TRBV3-1 (or the pseudogene TRBV3-2); D not resolved. Germline V gene sequence: CDR1 LGHDT, CDR2 YNNKEL (reference sequence). The CDR3 has 13 residues. Deletions cut 1 base from V and 8 bases from J, with 11 bases between. The CDR3 region is CASSQGIGSEAFF. CDR3 nucleotides: TGTGCCAGCAGCCAAGGAATCGGGTCGGAAGCTTTCTTT.

CDR3 coding DNA: TGTGCCAGCAAAAGGCGGGGGGCGGACACTGAAGCTTTCTTT. Translation: CASKRRGADTEAFF. J is TRBJ1-1 and V is TRBV25-1; the D gene is possibly TRBD1 (6 bases). The germline V gene has CDR1 MGHDK and CDR2 SYGVNS. The CDR3 extends over 14 amino acids. Trimming removed 7 bases from V and 3 bases from J, with 15 bases in between.

The rearrangement joins TRBV21-1 to TRBJ1-2; the D call of TRBD1 is as the table states it, not checked on the DNA. TRBV21-1 is a documented pseudogene. The CDR3 covers 14 residues. Here the CDR3 reads CASSKRQGYLGYTF. The CDR3, as DNA: TGTGCCAGCAGCAAAAGACAGGGATATTTAGGCTACACCTTC.